This T cell receptor beta chain was captured in a study of PD-L1 blockade in urothelial cancer. As for the study in general: The patients first took atezolizumab in 2014, receiving 1,200 mg intravenously every 3 weeks.

Time point given: peripheral blood 6 weeks after treatment start. Assay used: immunoSEQ multiplex PCR; TCRdb lists only in-frame clones, some missing. This sample has 48,000 or so clones, with 75% to 90% found just once. The junction had 13 bases not matched to a gene; V was cut back by 0 bases and J by 0 bases. This CDR3 is 20 amino acids long. Germline CDR1 is MGHRA and CDR2 is YSYEKL. This chain uses TRBV4-1 with TRBJ2-2; 7 bases are shared with TRBD1. The source of this sequence is a man aged 60-69 years with urothelial cancer. The input for sequencing was PBMCs, taken around atezolizumab (anti-PD-L1) treatment. The DNA of the CDR3 is TGCGCCAGCAGCCAAGACCCTACCGGGACAGCTTACGCGAACACCGGGGAGCTGTTTTTT. Translated: CASSQDPTGTAYANTGELFF.